The rows below give T cell receptor beta chains drawn from one sample of a study of regulatory T cells in long-lasting Graves disease. TCRdb fed the multiplex PCR reads into MiXCR, producing one record per CDR3 protein. Of 500,000 to 700,000 distinct CDR3 sequences in the sample, roughly 15% were seen once. This same sample was also taken into another study, of T cells in Graves' hyperthyroidism and ophthalmopathy.

Sequenced material: peripheral blood mononuclear cells (PBMCs), taken at new diagnosis, from a patient treated with antithyroid drugs. These receptors all come from a woman in her 30s with Graves disease. Both conserved end residues are part of each CDR3. The D gene is left open where the match is weak. The listing skips clone size in some rows; elsewhere it reads once, few, many or a size class.

TRBJ1-6,TRBV4-1,few,.,TGCGCCAGTGCGACAGAACCGAATAATTCACCCCTCCACTTT,CASATEPNNSPLHF
TRBJ2-5,TRBV20-1,.,.,TGCAGTAAAGGGGTACAGCGCGGGACCCAGTACTTC,CSKGVQRGTQYF
TRBJ2-7,TRBV7-9,many,TRBD1,TGTGCCAGCAGCTCCTGGGGACAGGGCACCTACGAGCAGTACTTC,CASSSWGQGTYEQYF
TRBJ2-5,TRBV20-1,many,TRBD1,TGCAGTGCCGCAAAACCGGGACAGGCGGGAGAGACCCAGTACTTC,CSAAKPGQAGETQYF
TRBJ2-2,TRBV28,many,.,TGTGCCAGCAGTTTACGTTGGGGGCAGGACACCGGGGAGCTGTTTTTT,CASSLRWGQDTGELFF
TRBJ2-3,TRBV29-1,.,.,TGCAGCGTCGCAACCACAGGGAAGCCAGATACGCAGTATTTT,CSVATTGKPDTQYF
TRBJ1-1,TRBV2,.,TRBD1,TGTGCCAGCAGTGCCCAGGGGGGGACTGAAGCTTTCTTT,CASSAQGGTEAFF
TRBJ1-6,TRBV6-1,.,TRBD1,TGTGCCAGCAGTGAGGACAGGGGGGTACCCCTCCACTTT,CASSEDRGVPLHF
TRBJ2-1,TRBV15,few,TRBD2,TGTGCCACCAGCAGCGGGCGACTAGCGGGATACAATGAGCAGTTCTTC,CATSSGRLAGYNEQFF
TRBJ1-1,TRBV5-1,many,.,TGCGCCAGCAGCTTGGGGACAGACACTGAAGCTTTCTTT,CASSLGTDTEAFF
TRBJ1-2,TRBV11-2,many,.,TGTGCCAGCAGCTTCGTCTTGAGTGGCTACACCTTC,CASSFVLSGYTF
TRBJ2-3,TRBV18,many,.,TGTGCCAGCTCACCCTCCCAGGGGACAGATACGCAGTATTTT,CASSPSQGTDTQYF
TRBJ1-1,TRBV29-1,.,.,TGCAGCGTCCCCCCGTCAGGGGAGGGAACTGAAGCTTTCTTT,CSVPPSGEGTEAFF
TRBJ1-4,TRBV15,many,TRBD1,TGTGCCACCCAGGGGGCGGACGAAAAACTGTTTTTT,CATQGADEKLFF
TRBJ2-5,TRBV12-3/TRBV12-4,many,TRBD2,TGTGCCAGCAGTTTAGCGCAGGGACTAGCGGGACGGGAGACCCAGTACTTC,CASSLAQGLAGRETQYF
TRBJ2-5,TRBV12-3/TRBV12-4,few,.,TGTGCCAGCAGTTTAGTGACTAGGGAGCATCGAGAGACCCAGTACTTC,CASSLVTREHRETQYF
TRBJ2-7,TRBV28,many,TRBD1,TGTGCCAGCAGCTCTAGAGGGGGCGGCTCCTACGAGCAGTACTTC,CASSSRGGGSYEQYF
TRBJ2-3,TRBV11-1,.,.,TGTGCCAGCAGCCAAGGACTCATTAGCACAGATACGCAGTATTTT,CASSQGLISTDTQYF
TRBJ2-2,TRBV7-3,many,TRBD1,TGTGCCAGCAGCCCCTGGACAGGGTCCGTGCGTTCGGCCGGGGAGCTGTTTTTT,CASSPWTGSVRSAGELFF
TRBJ1-1,TRBV6-1,many,.,TGTGCCAGCAGTAACAGCAGGGGACCACATTTGGTCACTGAAGCTTTCTTT,CASSNSRGPHLVTEAFF
TRBJ1-1,TRBV7-9,.,.,TGTGCCAGCCAAAGCCAGACTGAAGCTTTCTTT,CASQSQTEAFF
TRBJ1-1,TRBV5-1,many,.,TGCGCCAGCAGCACTCGGACGGACACTGAAGCTTTCTTT,CASSTRTDTEAFF
TRBJ1-4,TRBV5-1,few,.,TGCGCCAGCAGCGCAGGGTGGGATGAAAAACTGTTTTTT,CASSAGWDEKLFF
TRBJ2-5,TRBV6-2/TRBV6-3,.,TRBD2,TGTGCCAGCAGTTACGTAGCGGGAGGTCAAGAGACCCAGTACTTC,CASSYVAGGQETQYF
TRBJ1-1,TRBV7-3,many,.,TGTGCCAGCAGCTTATTTCCAGGGGCGAACACTGAAGCTTTCTTT,CASSLFPGANTEAFF
TRBJ2-1,TRBV28,.,TRBD1,TGTGCCAGCAGGGGACAGGGTAGGGAGACCCAGTTCTTC,CASRGQGRETQFF
TRBJ2-7,TRBV20-1,.,.,TGCAGTGCTATGTTCAGTTCGCCCCCCTACGAGCAGTACTTC,CSAMFSSPPYEQYF
TRBJ2-2,TRBV19,few,TRBD1,TGTGCCAGCTCCGGGACAGGGCTTTCCGGGGAGCTGTTTTTT,CASSGTGLSGELFF
TRBJ2-1,TRBV15,.,TRBD1,TGTGCCACCAGCAGAGATTTAGGGACAGGGAATGAGCAGTTCTTC,CATSRDLGTGNEQFF
TRBJ1-1,TRBV20-1,few,.,TGCAGTGCCTTACAGGGTGGGGGTTGGGACACTGAAGCTTTCTTT,CSALQGGGWDTEAFF
TRBJ2-7,TRBV5-1,many,TRBD1,TGCGCCAGCAGCTTTGGACAGGGAAAATACGAGCAGTACTTC,CASSFGQGKYEQYF
TRBJ2-7,TRBV2,many,.,TGTGCCAGCAGGCGGGGCCGCACCTCATACGAGCAGTACTTC,CASRRGRTSYEQYF
TRBJ1-6,TRBV5-1,few,.,TGCGCCAGCAGCTTGGAGTCCTATAATTCACCCCTCCACTTT,CASSLESYNSPLHF
TRBJ2-3,TRBV2,few,.,TGTGCCAGCTTAGGTTGGGGCACGCAGTATTTT,CASLGWGTQYF
TRBJ2-5,TRBV7-3,few,.,TGTGCCAGCAGCTTAACGAACGAAGAGACCCAGTACTTC,CASSLTNEETQYF
TRBJ1-5,TRBV28,many,.,TGTGCCAGCAATGCTTGGGGTGGCAATCAGCCCCAGCATTTT,CASNAWGGNQPQHF
TRBJ2-1,TRBV29-1,.,.,TGCAGCGTTGGCGCGGGGTCCTACAATGAGCAGTTCTTC,CSVGAGSYNEQFF
TRBJ1-1,TRBV5-1,many,TRBD1,TGCGCCAGCAGCAACTTGGACAGGGACACTGAAGCTTTCTTT,CASSNLDRDTEAFF
TRBJ1-5,TRBV24-1,many,.,TGTGCCACCAGTGATTACCCGGAAAAAGAGCCCCAGCATTTT,CATSDYPEKEPQHF
TRBJ2-3,TRBV20-1,.,.,TGCAGTGCTGGGACTAGCACAGATACGCAGTATTTT,CSAGTSTDTQYF
TRBJ1-5,TRBV28,many,.,TGTGCCAGCCGGACAGTTAGCAATCAGCCCCAGCATTTT,CASRTVSNQPQHF
TRBJ1-1,TRBV2,many,.,TGTGCCAGCGCAGGGGTGATGAACACTGAAGCTTTCTTT,CASAGVMNTEAFF
TRBJ2-2,TRBV20-1,.,.,TGCAGTGCTAGAGCTGGGGATCACAACACCGGGGAGCTGTTTTTT,CSARAGDHNTGELFF
TRBJ2-6,TRBV28,many,TRBD1,TGTGCCAGCAGTCCAGGGACAGGGGGTTCCCTTTCTGGGGCCAACGTCCTGACTTTC,CASSPGTGGSLSGANVLTF
TRBJ1-1,TRBV28,many,TRBD1,TGTGCCAGCAGTTTACCGCACAGGGGTACTGAAGCTTTCTTT,CASSLPHRGTEAFF